One T cell receptor (beta chain) is described in this entry. Sequencing was designed to attain a depth spanning 1 in 200,000 to 1 in 1 million T cells. TCRdb's table, derived via immunoSEQ multiplex PCR, lists solely in-frame clones and lacks some. In the table there are about 21,000 clones, 74% of which are singletons. These data are taken from a study of cytotoxic CD8 clonotypes in ibrutinib-treated CLL. CDR3 length: 12 amino acids. The ends were cut back, 1 base at V and 0 bases at J, with 4 bases in the middle. The germline V gene has CDR1 GTSNPN and CDR2 SVGIG (reference sequence). The clonotype originates from a human donor with chronic lymphocytic leukemia. The chain carries TRBV30 and TRBJ2-7; no firm D call. The source was PBMCs, collected before ibrutinib treatment. The DNA for the CDR3 is TGTGCCTGGAGTGACAGCTCCTACGAGCAGTACTTC. Translation: CAWSDSSYEQYF.